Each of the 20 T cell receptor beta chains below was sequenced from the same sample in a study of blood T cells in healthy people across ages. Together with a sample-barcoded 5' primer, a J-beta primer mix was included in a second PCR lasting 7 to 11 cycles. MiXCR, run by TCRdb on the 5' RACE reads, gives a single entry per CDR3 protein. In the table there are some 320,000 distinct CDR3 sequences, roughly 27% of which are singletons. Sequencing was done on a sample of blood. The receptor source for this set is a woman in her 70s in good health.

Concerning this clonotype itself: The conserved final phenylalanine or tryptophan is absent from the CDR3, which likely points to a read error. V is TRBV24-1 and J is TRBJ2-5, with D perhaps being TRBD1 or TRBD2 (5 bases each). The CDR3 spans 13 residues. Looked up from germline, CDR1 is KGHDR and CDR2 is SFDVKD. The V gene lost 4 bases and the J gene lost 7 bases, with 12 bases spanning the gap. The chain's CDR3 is CATSEPGDGTQYL. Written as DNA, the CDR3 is TGTGCCACCAGTGAACCCGGGGACGGGACCCAGTACCTC.

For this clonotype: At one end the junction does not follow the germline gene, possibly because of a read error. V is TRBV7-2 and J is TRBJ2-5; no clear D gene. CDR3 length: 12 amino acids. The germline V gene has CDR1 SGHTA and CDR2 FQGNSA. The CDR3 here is CASSLESITQYF. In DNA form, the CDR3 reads TGTGCCAGTAGCTTAGAGAGCATCACCCAGTACTTC.

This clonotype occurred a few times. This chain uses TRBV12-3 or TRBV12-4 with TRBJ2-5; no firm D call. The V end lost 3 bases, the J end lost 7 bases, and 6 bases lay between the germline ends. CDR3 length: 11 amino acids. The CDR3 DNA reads TGTGCCAGCAGTTTGATGGGGACCCAGTACTTC. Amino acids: CASSLMGTQYF.

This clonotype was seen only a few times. The CDR3, as DNA: TGTGCCAGCAGCTTGGGCGGACCTAACACCGGGGAGCTGTTTTTT. This codes for CASSLGGPNTGELFF. The chain uses TRBV7-9 and TRBJ2-2; D not resolved. Trimming took 3 bases from V and 2 from J, leaving 10 bases between them. Germline V gene sequence: CDR1 SEHNR, CDR2 FQNEAQ (reference sequence). This CDR3 is 15 amino acids long.

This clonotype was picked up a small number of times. The CDR3 here is CASSPGTSGTTSYEQYF. DNA for the CDR3: TGTGCCAGCAGCCCCGGGACTAGCGGGACTACCTCCTACGAGCAGTACTTC. This chain connects TRBV7-9 to TRBJ2-7; 13 bases line up with TRBD2. CDR1 is SEHNR, CDR2 FQNEAQ, per germline (reference sequence). V shed 5 bases, J shed 0 bases, and the junction held 7 bases outside the gene matches. The CDR3 spans 17 residues.

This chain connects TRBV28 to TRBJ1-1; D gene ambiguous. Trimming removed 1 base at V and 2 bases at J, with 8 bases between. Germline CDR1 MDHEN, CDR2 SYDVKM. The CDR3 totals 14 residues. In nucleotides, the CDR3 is TGTGCCAGCAGTTTATTAGTTATCAACACTGAAGCTTTCTTT. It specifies CASSLLVINTEAFF. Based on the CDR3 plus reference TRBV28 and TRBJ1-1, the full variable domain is DVKVTQSSRYLVKRTGEKVFLECVQDMDHENMFWYRQDPGLGLRLIYFSYDVKMKEKGDIPEGYSVSREKKERFSLILESASTNQTSMYLCASSLLVINTEAFFGQGTRLTVV.

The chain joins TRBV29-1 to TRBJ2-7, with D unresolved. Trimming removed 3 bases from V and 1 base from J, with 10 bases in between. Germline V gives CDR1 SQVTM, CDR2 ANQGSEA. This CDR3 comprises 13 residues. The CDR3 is CSVEFGLSYEQYF. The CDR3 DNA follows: TGCAGCGTTGAGTTCGGTCTGTCCTACGAGCAGTACTTC.

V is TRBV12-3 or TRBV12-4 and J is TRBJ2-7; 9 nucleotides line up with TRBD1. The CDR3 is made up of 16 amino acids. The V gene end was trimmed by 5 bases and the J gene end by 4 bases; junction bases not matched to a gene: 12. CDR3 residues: CASSRDRVSGVYEQYF. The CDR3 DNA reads TGTGCCAGCAGTCGGGACAGGGTGAGCGGCGTGTACGAGCAGTACTTC.

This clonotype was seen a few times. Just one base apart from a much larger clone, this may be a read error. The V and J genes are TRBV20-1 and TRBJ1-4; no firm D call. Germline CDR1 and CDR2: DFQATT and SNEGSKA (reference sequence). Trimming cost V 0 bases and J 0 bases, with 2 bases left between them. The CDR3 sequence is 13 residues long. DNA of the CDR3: TGCAGTGCTAGAGAAGCAACTAATGAAAAACTGTTTTTT. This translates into CSAREATNEKLFF.

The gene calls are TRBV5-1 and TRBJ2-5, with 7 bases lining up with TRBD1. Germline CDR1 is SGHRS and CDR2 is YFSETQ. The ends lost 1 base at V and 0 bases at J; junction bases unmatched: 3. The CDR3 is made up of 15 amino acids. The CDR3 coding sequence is TGCGCCAGCAGCTTGTTGGGACAGAACCAAGAGACCCAGTACTTC. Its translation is CASSLLGQNQETQYF.

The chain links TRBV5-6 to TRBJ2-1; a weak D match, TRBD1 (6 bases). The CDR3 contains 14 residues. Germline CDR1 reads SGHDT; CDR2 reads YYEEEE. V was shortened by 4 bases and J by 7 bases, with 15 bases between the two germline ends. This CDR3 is CASSRSTGVNEQFF. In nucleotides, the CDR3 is TGTGCCAGCAGCCGATCGACAGGAGTGAATGAGCAGTTCTTC.

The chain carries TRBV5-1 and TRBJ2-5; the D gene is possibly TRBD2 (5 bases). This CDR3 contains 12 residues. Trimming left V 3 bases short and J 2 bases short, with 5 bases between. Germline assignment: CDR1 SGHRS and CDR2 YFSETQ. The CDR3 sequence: CASSWEQETQYF. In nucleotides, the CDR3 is TGCGCCAGCAGCTGGGAGCAAGAGACCCAGTACTTC.

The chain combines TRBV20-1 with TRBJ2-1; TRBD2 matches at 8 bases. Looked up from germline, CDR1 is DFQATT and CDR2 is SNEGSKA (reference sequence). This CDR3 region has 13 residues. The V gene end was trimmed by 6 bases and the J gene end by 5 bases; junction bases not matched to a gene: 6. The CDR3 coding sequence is TGCAGTGCGTTACTAGCGGCTAACAATGAGCAGTTCTTC. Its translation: CSALLAANNEQFF.

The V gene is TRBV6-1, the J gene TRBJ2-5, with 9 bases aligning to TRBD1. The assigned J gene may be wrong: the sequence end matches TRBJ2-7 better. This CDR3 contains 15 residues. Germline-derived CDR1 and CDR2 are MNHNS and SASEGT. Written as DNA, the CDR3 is TGTGCCAGCAGTCAACCGGGACAGGGAACCTACGAGCAGTACTTC. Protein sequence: CASSQPGQGTYEQYF.

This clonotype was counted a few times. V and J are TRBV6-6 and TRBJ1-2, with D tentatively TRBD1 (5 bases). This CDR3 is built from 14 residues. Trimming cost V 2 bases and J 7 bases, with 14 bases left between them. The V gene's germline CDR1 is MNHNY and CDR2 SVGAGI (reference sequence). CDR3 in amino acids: CASSYDGTAGGYTF. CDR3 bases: TGTGCCAGCAGTTACGACGGGACCGCGGGTGGCTACACCTTC.

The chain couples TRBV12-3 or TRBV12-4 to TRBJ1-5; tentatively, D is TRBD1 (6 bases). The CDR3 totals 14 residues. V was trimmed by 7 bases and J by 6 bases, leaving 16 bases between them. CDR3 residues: CASTPTGNTQPQHF. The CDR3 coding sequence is TGTGCCAGCACTCCTACAGGGAATACTCAGCCCCAGCATTTT.

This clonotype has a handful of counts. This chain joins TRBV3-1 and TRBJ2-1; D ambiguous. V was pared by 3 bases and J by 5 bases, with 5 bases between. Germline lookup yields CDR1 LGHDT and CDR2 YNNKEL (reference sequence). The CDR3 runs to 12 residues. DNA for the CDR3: TGTGCCAGCAGCCAGACTGACAATGAGCAGTTCTTC. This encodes CASSQTDNEQFF.

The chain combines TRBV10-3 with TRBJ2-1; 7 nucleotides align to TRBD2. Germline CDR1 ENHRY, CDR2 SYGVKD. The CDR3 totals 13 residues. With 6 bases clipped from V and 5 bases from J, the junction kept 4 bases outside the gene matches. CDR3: CAIRRESHNEQFF. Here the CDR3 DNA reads TGTGCCATCAGGCGGGAGTCCCACAATGAGCAGTTCTTC.

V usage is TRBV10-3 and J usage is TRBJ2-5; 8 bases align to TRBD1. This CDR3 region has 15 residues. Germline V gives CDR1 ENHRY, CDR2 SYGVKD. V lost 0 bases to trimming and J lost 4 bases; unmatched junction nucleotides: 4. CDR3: CAISESGQGPETQYF. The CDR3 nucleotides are TGTGCCATCAGTGAGTCCGGACAGGGCCCAGAGACCCAGTACTTC.

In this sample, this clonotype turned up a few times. CDR3 DNA: TGCGCCAGCAGCGACGGGACTAGCGGGAGAGAGACCCAGTACTTC. Encoded protein: CASSDGTSGRETQYF. This sequence joins TRBV5-1 and TRBJ2-5; 14 bases agree with TRBD2. The germline CDR1 and CDR2 sequences are SGHRS and YFSETQ. The CDR3 consists of 15 residues. The V gene end was trimmed by 4 bases and the J gene end by 4 bases; junction bases not matched to a gene: 3.